This passage covers 19 T cell receptor beta chains from one sample sequenced in a study of CD8 T cells in ankylosing spondylitis. No antigen has been identified for these receptors. Overall study results and limits: Within ankylosing spondylitis blood, a TCR beta motif made up of roughly eight highly homologous variants appeared to be characteristic.

TCRdb reprocessed the 5' RACE reads via MiXCR and lists one record per CDR3 protein. The sample has roughly 700,000 distinct CDR3 sequences, around 17% seen once; the top ten hold under 20%. The specimen was blood, either unsorted or a sorted T cell fraction (not recorded which). The receptors originated from a male donor with ankylosing spondylitis.

This clonotype has a count of ten or more. The chain uses TRBV12-3 or TRBV12-4 and TRBJ2-3, with D possibly being TRBD2 (6 bases). Trimming removed 6 bases from V and 1 base from J, with 17 bases in between. The CDR3 covers 16 residues. CDR3 DNA: TGTGCCAGCAGCCACCCTGGAGCTAGCGGCACAGATACGCAGTATTTT. Its protein is CASSHPGASGTDTQYF.

The CDR3 region has the DNA TGTGCCAGCAGTTATTTTGGTCAGAACACTGAAGCTTTCTTT. It translates to CASSYFGQNTEAFF. The chain links TRBV6-5 to TRBJ1-1; D gene ambiguous. The germline V gene encodes CDR1 MNHEY and CDR2 SVGAGI. V dropped 3 bases and J dropped 1 base, with 9 bases sitting between them. The CDR3 runs 14 residues.

The chain carries TRBV20-1 and TRBJ1-1; a weak D match, TRBD1 (5 bases). Germline CDR1 DFQATT, CDR2 SNEGSKA (reference sequence). The CDR3 covers 17 residues. The V end was cut by 1 base, the J end by 1 base, with 19 bases between. CDR3 nucleotide sequence: TGCAGTGCTAGAGCTCAGGGTAATGCTCGTTGGAACACTGAAGCTTTCTTT. Its protein product is CSARAQGNARWNTEAFF.

The V call is TRBV4-3, the J call TRBJ2-1; TRBD2 is a possible D gene (5 bases). Trimming cost V 3 bases and J 9 bases, with 18 bases left between them. This CDR3 is built from 15 residues. Germline V lookup: CDR1 LGHNA, CDR2 YSLEER. In nucleotides, the CDR3 is TGCGCCAGCAGCCATCCCGACTCGTTTCGGGGTGAGCAGTTCTTC. It yields the protein CASSHPDSFRGEQFF.

This clonotype was picked up many times. V is TRBV7-2 and J is TRBJ2-3; the match to TRBD1 covers 8 bases. Germline CDR1 and CDR2: SGHTA and FQGNSA. Trimming cost V 5 bases and J 6 bases; bases outside gene matches: 10. CDR3 length: 15 residues. This chain's CDR3 is CASSRLQGARDTQYF. The CDR3 DNA is TGTGCCAGCAGCCGACTTCAGGGGGCGCGGGATACGCAGTATTTT. Supplemented by reference TRBV7-2 and TRBJ2-3, the full variable domain reads GAGVSQSPSNKVTEKGKDVELRCDPISGHTALYWYRQSLGQGLEFLIYFQGNSAPDKSGLPSDRFSAERTGGSVSTLTIQRTQQEDSAVYLCASSRLQGARDTQYFGPGTRLTVL.

This clonotype showed up just a few times. This sequence joins TRBV20-1 and TRBJ1-1, with TRBD1 as a possible D gene (6 bases). Trimming cost V 6 bases and J 8 bases, with 19 bases left between them. CDR1 and CDR2 (germline): DFQATT, SNEGSKA (reference sequence). CDR3 length equals 13 residues. CDR3 loop: CSALDSTSLEAFF. CDR3 DNA: TGCAGTGCCTTGGACAGCACAAGCTTGGAAGCTTTCTTT.

DNA of the CDR3: TGTGCCAGCAGCCAAAGTATGACAGTCCTTGAAGCTTTCTTT. This gives the protein CASSQSMTVLEAFF. The chain recombines TRBV3-1 with TRBJ1-1, with D perhaps TRBD1 (5 bases). The V and J ends lost 2 bases and 7 bases respectively, with 14 bases between them. The germline CDR1 and CDR2 sequences are LGHDT and YNNKEL (reference sequence). The CDR3 is 14 amino acids.

This clonotype has only a few counts. This chain connects TRBV12-3 or TRBV12-4 to TRBJ2-5; D is uncertain. V lost 1 base and J lost 6, with 15 bases in between. The CDR3 contains 15 residues. CDR3 loop: CASSLEGMMIQTQYF. The CDR3 DNA reads TGTGCCAGCAGTTTAGAGGGCATGATGATACAGACCCAGTACTTC.

The genes are TRBV20-1 and TRBJ2-5; 9 nucleotides align to TRBD2. In germline, CDR1 is DFQATT, CDR2 SNEGSKA (reference sequence). The CDR3 covers 15 residues. Germline trimming cut 5 bases from V and 4 bases from J; bases unmatched to any gene: 11. CDR3 amino acids: CSADGLAGRRETQYF. The CDR3 DNA follows: TGCAGTGCTGATGGCCTAGCGGGACGCCGAGAGACCCAGTACTTC.

This clonotype was seen only a few times. The rearrangement uses TRBV12-3 or TRBV12-4 and TRBJ1-5; D not certain. Trimming pared 6 bases from V and 2 bases from J, leaving 11 bases between. This CDR3 spans 14 amino acids. In DNA, the CDR3 is TGTGCCAGCAGGGTTGGGGAAGGCAATCAGCCCCAGCATTTT. Its translation: CASRVGEGNQPQHF.

The chain couples TRBV12-3 or TRBV12-4 to TRBJ2-5; 9 positions agree with TRBD2. V dropped 11 bases and J dropped 1; count of bases not matched to a gene: 11. This CDR3 region has 15 residues. The CDR3 loop reads CASSAGGRFQETQYF. Here the CDR3 DNA reads TGTGCCTCCTCAGCGGGGGGCCGCTTCCAAGAGACCCAGTACTTC.

This clonotype was found a few times. The rearrangement links TRBV29-1 to TRBJ1-2; possibly TRBD1 for D (5 bases). Deletions cut 7 bases from V and 5 bases from J, with 17 bases between. Germline-derived CDR1 and CDR2 are SQVTM and ANQGSEA. There are 13 residues in the CDR3. CDR3 DNA sequence: TGCAGCGCTCAGACAGCCGCTGGGTATGGCTACACCTTC. Amino acids: CSAQTAAGYGYTF. The full variable domain, in which reference TRBV29-1 and TRBJ1-2 provide the parts outside the CDR3, is SAVISQKPSRDICQRGTSLTIQCQVDSQVTMMFWYRQQPGQSLTLIATANQGSEATYESGFVIDKFPISRPNLTFSTLTVSNMSPEDSSIYLCSAQTAAGYGYTFGSGTRLTVV.

This chain connects TRBV6-5 to TRBJ2-3; unclear D gene. The V gene lost 9 bases and the J gene lost 8 bases, with 15 bases spanning the gap. Per germline, CDR1 MNHEY and CDR2 SVGAGI. CDR3 length equals 12 residues. CDR3 sequence (DNA): TGTGCCAGTACTCCCCCCGTCGGTACGCAGTATTTT. It yields the protein CASTPPVGTQYF.

The chain uses TRBV29-1 and TRBJ2-1; 8 nucleotides match TRBD2. This CDR3 is built from 14 residues. Unmatched junction bases numbered 9, after V lost 5 bases and J lost 6 bases. From germline, CDR1 is SQVTM and CDR2 ANQGSEA. The CDR3 protein is CSVQRGLAVNEQFF. The CDR3 DNA follows: TGCAGCGTTCAGCGGGGGTTAGCAGTCAATGAGCAGTTCTTC.

This clonotype was counted a few times. The chain recombines TRBV7-2 with TRBJ2-7, with 10 bases matching TRBD1. The germline V gene encodes CDR1 SGHTA and CDR2 FQGNSA. V shed 5 bases and J 2 bases; nucleotides not matched to a gene: 9. The CDR3 extends over 16 amino acids. The CDR3 DNA reads TGTGCCAGCAGCCAACCCGGGACAGGGGTACCCTACGAGCAGTACTTC. It codes for CASSQPGTGVPYEQYF. The full variable domain, with the rest looked up from reference TRBV7-2 and TRBJ2-7, is GAGVSQSPSNKVTEKGKDVELRCDPISGHTALYWYRQSLGQGLEFLIYFQGNSAPDKSGLPSDRFSAERTGGSVSTLTIQRTQQEDSAVYLCASSQPGTGVPYEQYFGPGTRLTVT.

This clonotype was seen only a few times. This rearrangement joins TRBV5-1 to TRBJ1-1, with D possibly TRBD1 on 6 matching bases. The germline gives CDR1 SGHRS, CDR2 YFSETQ. The V and J ends lost 0 bases and 0 bases respectively, with 15 bases between them. There are 17 residues in the CDR3. As DNA, the CDR3 is TGCGCCAGCAGCTTGGGTCCGACAGGCGTCATGAACACTGAAGCTTTCTTT. It codes for CASSLGPTGVMNTEAFF.

This clonotype was found a few times. V and J are TRBV7-6 and TRBJ2-1; TRBD2 agrees at 9 bases. The CDR3 totals 15 residues. Germline V gene lookup returns CDR1 SGHVS and CDR2 FNYEAQ. V gave up 5 bases and J gave up 6 bases; unmatched junction bases: 8. The CDR3 loop is CASSRGLATRNEQFF. In DNA form, the CDR3 reads TGTGCCAGCAGCCGGGGACTAGCTACCCGCAATGAGCAGTTCTTC.

There are a few counts of this clonotype. The V gene is TRBV5-1, the J gene TRBJ2-7; 10 positions match TRBD1. The CDR3 is 15 amino acids. J lost 4 bases, V lost 4 bases, and 8 bases had no gene match. Germline lookup yields CDR1 SGHRS and CDR2 YFSETQ. The CDR3 nucleotides read TGCGCCAGCAGCCCCGGGACAGGGGTTGAATACGAGCAGTACTTC. It is translated as CASSPGTGVEYEQYF. Filled out from reference TRBV5-1 and TRBJ2-7, the complete variable domain reads KAGVTQTPRYLIKTRGQQVTLSCSPISGHRSVSWYQQTPGQGLQFLFEYFSETQRNKGNFPGRFSGRQFSNSRSEMNVSTLELGDSALYLCASSPGTGVEYEQYFGPGTRLTVT.

The V gene is TRBV6-2 or TRBV6-3, the J gene TRBJ2-2; 15 bases line up with TRBD2. V shed 7 bases and J 5 bases; nucleotides not matched to a gene: 11. Germline loops: CDR1 MNHEY, CDR2 SVGEGT. CDR3 length: 18 amino acids. CDR3 region: CASTGLAGGDGGTGELFF. In DNA form, the CDR3 reads TGTGCCAGCACGGGACTAGCGGGAGGCGATGGAGGGACCGGGGAGCTGTTTTTT.